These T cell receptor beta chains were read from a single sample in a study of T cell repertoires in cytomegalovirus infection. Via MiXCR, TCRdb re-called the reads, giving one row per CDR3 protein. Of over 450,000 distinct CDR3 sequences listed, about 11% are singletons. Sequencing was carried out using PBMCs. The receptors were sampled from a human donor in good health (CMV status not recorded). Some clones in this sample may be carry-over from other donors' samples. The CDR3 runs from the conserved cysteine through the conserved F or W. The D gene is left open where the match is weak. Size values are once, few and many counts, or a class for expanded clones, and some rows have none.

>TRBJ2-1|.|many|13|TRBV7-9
CASSLVPVGEQFF
TGTGCCAGCAGCTTAGTACCCGTAGGTGAGCAGTTCTTC
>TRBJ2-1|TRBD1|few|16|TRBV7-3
CASSFRTGSNHNEQFF
TGTGCCAGCAGTTTCAGGACAGGTTCAAACCACAATGAGCAGTTCTTC
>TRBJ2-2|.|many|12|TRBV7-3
CASSLGIGELFF
TGTGCCAGCAGCTTAGGTATCGGGGAGCTGTTTTTT
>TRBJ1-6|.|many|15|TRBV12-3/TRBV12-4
CASSFKSHYNSPLHF
TGTGCCAGCAGTTTCAAGTCCCACTATAATTCACCCCTCCACTTT
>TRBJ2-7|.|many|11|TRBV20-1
CSALGSYEQYF
TGCAGTGCTTTGGGCAGCTACGAGCAGTACTTC
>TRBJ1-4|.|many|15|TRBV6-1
CASSYFQGGREKLFF
TGTGCCAGCAGTTATTTTCAGGGAGGTAGAGAAAAACTGTTTTTT
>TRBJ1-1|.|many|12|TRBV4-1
CASSQSGVQAFF
TGCGCCAGCAGCCAGAGCGGGGTCCAAGCTTTCTTT
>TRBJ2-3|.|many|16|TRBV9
CASSVSGGGATDTQYF
TGTGCCAGCAGCGTTAGCGGCGGAGGGGCAACAGATACGCAGTATTTT
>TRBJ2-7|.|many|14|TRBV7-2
CVSSSMVGAGEQYF
TGTGTCAGCAGCTCCATGGTTGGAGCAGGGGAGCAGTACTTC
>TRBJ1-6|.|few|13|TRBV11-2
CASSLVDAGGVDF
TGTGCCAGCAGCTTAGTTGATGCCGGGGGTGTCGACTTT
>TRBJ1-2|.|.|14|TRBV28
CASSFGQSNYGYTF
TGTGCCAGCAGTTTTGGACAGTCTAACTATGGCTACACCTTC
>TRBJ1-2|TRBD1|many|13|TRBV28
CASRAGTGTGYTF
TGTGCCAGCAGGGCCGGGACAGGGACGGGCTACACCTTC
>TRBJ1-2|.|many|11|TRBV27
CASTNGLGYTF
TGTGCCAGCACCAATGGTCTGGGCTACACCTTC
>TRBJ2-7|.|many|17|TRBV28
CASSLSQGRDFSYEQYF
TGTGCCAGCAGTTTATCCCAGGGAAGGGACTTTTCCTACGAGCAGTACTTC
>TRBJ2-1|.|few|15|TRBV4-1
CASSQDLGVPNEQFF
TGCGCCAGCAGCCAAGATCTGGGCGTTCCTAATGAGCAGTTCTTC
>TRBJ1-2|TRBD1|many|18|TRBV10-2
CASSTPRDEGQINYGYTF
TGCGCCAGTTCTACACCAAGAGACGAGGGACAGATAAACTATGGCTACACCTTC
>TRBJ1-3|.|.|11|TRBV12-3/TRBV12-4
CASNGGNTIYF
TGTGCCAGCAACGGGGGAAACACCATATATTTT
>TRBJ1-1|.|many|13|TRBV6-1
CASSVEGYTEAFF
TGTGCCAGCAGTGTAGAAGGGTACACTGAAGCTTTCTTT
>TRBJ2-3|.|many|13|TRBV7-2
CASIRDLTDTQYF
TGTGCCAGCATCAGGGACCTCACAGATACGCAGTATTTT
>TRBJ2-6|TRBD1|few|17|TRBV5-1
CASTTDRVCSGANVLTF
TGCGCCAGCACCACGGACAGGGTGTGCTCTGGGGCCAACGTCCTGACTTTC
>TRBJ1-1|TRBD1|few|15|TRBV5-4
CASSSAGGPNTEAFF
TGTGCCAGCAGTTCGGCAGGGGGCCCGAACACTGAAGCTTTCTTT
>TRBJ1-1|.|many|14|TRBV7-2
CASSRPGGNTEAFF
TGTGCCAGCAGCCGACCTGGGGGGAACACTGAAGCTTTCTTT
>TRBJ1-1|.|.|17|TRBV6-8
CAGSLRSGTLLNTEAFF
TGTGCCGGCAGTTTACGGTCCGGGACTTTATTAAACACTGAAGCTTTCTTT
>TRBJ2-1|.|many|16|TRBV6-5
CASSYRRGLADNEQFF
TGTGCCAGCAGTTACAGACGGGGGCTCGCTGACAATGAGCAGTTCTTC
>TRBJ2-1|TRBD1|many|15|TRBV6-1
CASRPTGARWNEQFF
TGTGCCAGCAGGCCGACAGGGGCAAGGTGGAATGAGCAGTTCTTC
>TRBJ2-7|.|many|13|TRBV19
CASSIRGNYEQYF
TGTGCCAGTAGTATACGGGGCAACTACGAGCAGTACTTC
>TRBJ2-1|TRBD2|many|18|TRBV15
CATSSPPVGGSAYNEQFF
TGTGCCACCAGCAGTCCCCCTGTTGGCGGGAGCGCCTACAATGAGCAGTTCTTC
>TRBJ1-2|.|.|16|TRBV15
CATSRDSTITNYGYTF
TGTGCCACCAGCAGAGATTCGACAATCACTAACTATGGCTACACCTTC
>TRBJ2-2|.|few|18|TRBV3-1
CASSQEATYIRVTGELFF
TGTGCCAGCAGCCAAGAAGCCACTTACATTCGGGTCACCGGGGAGCTGTTTTTT
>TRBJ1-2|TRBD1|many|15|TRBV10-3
CAISESRTGNYGYTF
TGTGCCATCAGTGAGTCGAGGACAGGGAACTATGGCTACACCTTC
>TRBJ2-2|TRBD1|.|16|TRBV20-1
CSARDMTGANTGELFF
TGCAGTGCTAGAGACATGACAGGGGCGAACACCGGGGAGCTGTTTTTT
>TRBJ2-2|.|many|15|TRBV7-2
CASSQHGTHEGELFF
TGTGCCAGCAGCCAACACGGGACACATGAAGGGGAGCTGTTTTTT
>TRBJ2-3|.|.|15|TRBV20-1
CSLDAGRRGADTQYF
TGCAGTTTAGACGCTGGGAGGAGAGGTGCAGATACGCAGTATTTT
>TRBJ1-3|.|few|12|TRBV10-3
CAIRGTGNTIYF
TGTGCCATCAGGGGTACAGGAAACACCATATATTTT
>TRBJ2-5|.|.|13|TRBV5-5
CASTLRGWETQYF
TGTGCCAGCACCCTCCGGGGATGGGAGACCCAGTACTTC